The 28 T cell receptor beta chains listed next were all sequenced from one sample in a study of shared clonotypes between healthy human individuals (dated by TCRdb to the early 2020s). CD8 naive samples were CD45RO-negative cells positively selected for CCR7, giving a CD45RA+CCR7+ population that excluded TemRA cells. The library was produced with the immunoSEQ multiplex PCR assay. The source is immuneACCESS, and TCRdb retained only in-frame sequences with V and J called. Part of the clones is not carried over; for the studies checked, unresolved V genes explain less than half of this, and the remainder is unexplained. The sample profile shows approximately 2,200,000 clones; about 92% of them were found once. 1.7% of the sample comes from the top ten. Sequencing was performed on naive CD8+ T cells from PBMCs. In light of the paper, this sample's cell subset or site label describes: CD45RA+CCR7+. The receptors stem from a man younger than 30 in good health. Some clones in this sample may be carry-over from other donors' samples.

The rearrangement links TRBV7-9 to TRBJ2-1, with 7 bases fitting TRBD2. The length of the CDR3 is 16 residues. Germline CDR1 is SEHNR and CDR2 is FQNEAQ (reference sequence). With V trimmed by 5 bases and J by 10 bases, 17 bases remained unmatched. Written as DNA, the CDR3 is TGTGCCAGCAGCCCCGGCGCGGGAGCACGCATCGTAGAGCAGTTCTTC. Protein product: CASSPGAGARIVEQFF.

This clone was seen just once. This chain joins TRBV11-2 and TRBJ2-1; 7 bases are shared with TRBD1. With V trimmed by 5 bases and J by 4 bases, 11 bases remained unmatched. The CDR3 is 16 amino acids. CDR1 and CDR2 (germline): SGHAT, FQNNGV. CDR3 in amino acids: CASSPNRDSSYNEQFF. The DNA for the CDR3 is TGTGCCAGCAGCCCAAACCGGGACAGCTCATACAATGAGCAGTTCTTC. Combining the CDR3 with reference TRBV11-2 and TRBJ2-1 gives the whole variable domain EAGVAQSPRYKIIEKRQSVAFWCNPISGHATLYWYQQILGQGPKLLIQFQNNGVVDDSQLPKDRFSAERLKGVDSTLKIQPAKLEDSAVYLCASSPNRDSSYNEQFFGPGTRLTVL.

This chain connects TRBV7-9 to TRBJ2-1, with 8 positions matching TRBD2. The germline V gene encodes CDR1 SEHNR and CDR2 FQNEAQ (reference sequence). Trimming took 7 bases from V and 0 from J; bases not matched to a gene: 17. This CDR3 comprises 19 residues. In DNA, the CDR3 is TGTGCCAGCACCAATCCTGGGGGGATAGCGGGACCCTCCTACAATGAGCAGTTCTTC. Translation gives CASTNPGGIAGPSYNEQFF.

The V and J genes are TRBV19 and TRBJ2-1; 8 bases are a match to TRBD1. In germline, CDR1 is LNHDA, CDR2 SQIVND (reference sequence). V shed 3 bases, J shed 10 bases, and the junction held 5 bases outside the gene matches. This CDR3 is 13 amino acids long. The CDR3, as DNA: TGTGCCAGTAGTATGAGGACAGGGAGGGAGCAGTTCTTC. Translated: CASSMRTGREQFF.

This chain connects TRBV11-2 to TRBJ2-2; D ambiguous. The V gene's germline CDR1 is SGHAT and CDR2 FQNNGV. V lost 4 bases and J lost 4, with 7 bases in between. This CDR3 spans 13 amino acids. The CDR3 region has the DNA TGTGCCAGCAGCTCAATAGTCACCGGGGAGCTGTTTTTT. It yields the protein CASSSIVTGELFF.

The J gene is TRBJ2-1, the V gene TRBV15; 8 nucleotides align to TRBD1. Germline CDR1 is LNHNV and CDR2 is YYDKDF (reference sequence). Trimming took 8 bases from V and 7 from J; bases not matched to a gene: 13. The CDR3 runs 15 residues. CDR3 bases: TGTGCCACCGCACAGGGGGGTACACGATATAATGAGCAGTTCTTC. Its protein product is CATAQGGTRYNEQFF.

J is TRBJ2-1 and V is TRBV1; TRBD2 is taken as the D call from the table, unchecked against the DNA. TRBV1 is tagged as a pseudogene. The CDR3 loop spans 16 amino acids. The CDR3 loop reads CTSSLRLAGVYNEQFF. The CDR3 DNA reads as TGCACCAGCAGCCTACGACTAGCGGGAGTTTACAATGAGCAGTTCTTC.

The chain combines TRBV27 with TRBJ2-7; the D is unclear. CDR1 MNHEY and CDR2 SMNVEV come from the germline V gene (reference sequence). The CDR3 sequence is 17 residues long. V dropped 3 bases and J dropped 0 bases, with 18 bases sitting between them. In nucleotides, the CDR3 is TGTGCCAGCAGTTTTATTGGTGGCGCCAGGAGCTCCTACGAGCAGTACTTC. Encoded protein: CASSFIGGARSSYEQYF.

Here the CDR3 reads CASSLVSVDGYTF. CDR3 bases: TGTGCCAGCAGCTTGGTTTCAGTCGATGGCTACACCTTC. The rearrangement joins TRBV5-6 to TRBJ1-2; unclear D gene. The CDR3 loop spans 13 amino acids. Germline V gives CDR1 SGHDT, CDR2 YYEEEE. Trimming cost V 0 bases and J 6 bases, with 9 bases left between them.

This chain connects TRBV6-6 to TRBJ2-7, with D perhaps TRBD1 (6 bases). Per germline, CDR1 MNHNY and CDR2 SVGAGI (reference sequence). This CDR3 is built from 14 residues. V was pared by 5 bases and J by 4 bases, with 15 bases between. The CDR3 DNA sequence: TGTGCCAGCAGTCAAACAGGGAGACGATACGAGCAGTACTTC. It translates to CASSQTGRRYEQYF.

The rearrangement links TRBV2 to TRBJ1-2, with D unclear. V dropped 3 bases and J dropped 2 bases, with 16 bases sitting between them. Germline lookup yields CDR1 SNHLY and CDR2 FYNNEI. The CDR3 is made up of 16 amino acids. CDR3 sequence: CASSEGRSWANYGYTF. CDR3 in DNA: TGTGCCAGCAGTGAGGGCAGATCCTGGGCCAACTATGGCTACACCTTC.

The CDR3 nucleotides are TGTGCCAATGGACCTAATCAGCCCCAGCATTTT. This sequence encodes CANGPNQPQHF. This chain uses TRBV28 with TRBJ1-5, with unresolved D. CDR3 length: 11 residues. The V and J ends lost 10 bases and 4 bases respectively, with 8 bases between them. Germline CDR1 is MDHEN and CDR2 is SYDVKM.

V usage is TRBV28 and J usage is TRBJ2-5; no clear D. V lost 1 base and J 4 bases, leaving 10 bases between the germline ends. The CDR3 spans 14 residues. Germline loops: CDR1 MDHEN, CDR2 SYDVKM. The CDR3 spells CASSLYRQAETQYF. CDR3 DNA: TGTGCCAGCAGTTTATATCGACAAGCAGAGACCCAGTACTTC.

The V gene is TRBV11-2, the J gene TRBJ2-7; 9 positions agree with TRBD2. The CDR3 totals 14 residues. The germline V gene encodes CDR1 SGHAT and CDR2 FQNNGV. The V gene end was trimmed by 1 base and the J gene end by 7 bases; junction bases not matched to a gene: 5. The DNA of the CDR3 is TGTGCCAGCAGCTTAGCGGCGGGAGGGTGGGAGCAGTACTTC. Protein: CASSLAAGGWEQYF.

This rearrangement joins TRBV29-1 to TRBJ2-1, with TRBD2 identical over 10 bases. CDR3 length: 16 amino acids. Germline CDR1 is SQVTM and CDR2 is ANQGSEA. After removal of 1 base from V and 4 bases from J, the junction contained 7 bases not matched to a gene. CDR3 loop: CSVEAVTSGTYNEQFF. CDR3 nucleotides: TGCAGCGTTGAAGCGGTTACTAGCGGGACTTACAATGAGCAGTTCTTC.

This CDR3 reads CASSYSGLGDTQYF. In DNA, the CDR3 is TGTGCCAGCAGTTACTCGGGGTTGGGAGATACGCAGTATTTT. This chain joins TRBV6-5 and TRBJ2-3; D remains ambiguous. Germline V CDR1 and CDR2: MNHEY, SVGAGI. CDR3 length equals 14 residues. Trimming pared 0 bases from V and 5 bases from J, leaving 9 bases between.

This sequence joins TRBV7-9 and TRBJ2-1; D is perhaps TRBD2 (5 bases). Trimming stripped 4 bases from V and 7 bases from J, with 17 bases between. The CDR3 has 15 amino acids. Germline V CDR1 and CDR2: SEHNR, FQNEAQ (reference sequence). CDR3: CASSYPGPTGNEQFF. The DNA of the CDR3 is TGTGCCAGCAGCTACCCGGGCCCGACGGGGAATGAGCAGTTCTTC.

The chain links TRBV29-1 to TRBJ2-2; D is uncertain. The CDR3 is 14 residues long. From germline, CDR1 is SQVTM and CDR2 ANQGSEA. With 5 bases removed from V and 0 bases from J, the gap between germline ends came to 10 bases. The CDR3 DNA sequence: TGCAGCGTTTTAGGCAGCCCGAACACCGGGGAGCTGTTTTTT. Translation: CSVLGSPNTGELFF.

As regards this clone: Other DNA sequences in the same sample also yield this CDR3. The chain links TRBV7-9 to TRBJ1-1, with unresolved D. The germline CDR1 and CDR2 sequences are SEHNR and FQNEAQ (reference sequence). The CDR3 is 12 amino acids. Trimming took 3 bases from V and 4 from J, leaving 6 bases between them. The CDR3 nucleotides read TGTGCCAGCAGCTTGGGTAGCACTGAAGCTTTCTTT. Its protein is CASSLGSTEAFF.

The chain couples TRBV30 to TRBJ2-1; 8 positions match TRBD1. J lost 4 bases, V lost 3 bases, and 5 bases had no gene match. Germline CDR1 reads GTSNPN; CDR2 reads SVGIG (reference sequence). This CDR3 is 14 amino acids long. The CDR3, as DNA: TGTGCCTGGAGAGGACAGGGTCTATACAATGAGCAGTTCTTC. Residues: CAWRGQGLYNEQFF.

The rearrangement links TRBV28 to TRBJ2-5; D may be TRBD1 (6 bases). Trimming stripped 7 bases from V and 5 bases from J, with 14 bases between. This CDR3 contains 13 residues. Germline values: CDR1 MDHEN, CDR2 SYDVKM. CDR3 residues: CASTFQGQETQYF. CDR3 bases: TGTGCCAGCACCTTCCAGGGGCAGGAGACCCAGTACTTC.

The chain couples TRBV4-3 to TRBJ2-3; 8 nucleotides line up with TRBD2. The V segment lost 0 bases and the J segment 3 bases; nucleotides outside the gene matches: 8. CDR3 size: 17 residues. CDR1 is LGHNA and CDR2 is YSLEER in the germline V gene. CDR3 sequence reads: CASSQEVERERTDTQYF. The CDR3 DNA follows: TGCGCCAGCAGCCAAGAAGTTGAGCGGGAGAGGACAGATACGCAGTATTTT.

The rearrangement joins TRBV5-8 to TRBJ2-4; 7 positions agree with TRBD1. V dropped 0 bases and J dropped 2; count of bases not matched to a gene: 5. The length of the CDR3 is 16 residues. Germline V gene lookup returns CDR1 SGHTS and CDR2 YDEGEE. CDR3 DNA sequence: TGTGCCAGCAGCTTGGTTACAGGGGCCCCCAAAAACATTCAGTACTTC. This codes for CASSLVTGAPKNIQYF. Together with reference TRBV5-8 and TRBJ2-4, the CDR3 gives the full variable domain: EAGVTQSPTHLIKTRGQQATLRCSPISGHTSVYWYQQALGLGLQFLLWYDEGEERNRGNFPPRFSGRQFPNYSSELNVNALELEDSALYLCASSLVTGAPKNIQYFGAGTRLSVL.

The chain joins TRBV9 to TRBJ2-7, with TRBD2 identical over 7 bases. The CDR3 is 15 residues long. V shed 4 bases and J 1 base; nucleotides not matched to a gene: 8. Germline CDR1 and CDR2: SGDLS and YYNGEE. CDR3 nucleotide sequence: TGTGCCAGCAGCCCCATCAGCGGGGCTTCCTACGAGCAGTACTTC. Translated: CASSPISGASYEQYF.

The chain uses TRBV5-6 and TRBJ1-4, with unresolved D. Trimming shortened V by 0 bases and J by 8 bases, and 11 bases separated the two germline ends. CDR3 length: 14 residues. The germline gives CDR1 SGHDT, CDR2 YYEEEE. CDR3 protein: CASSLAPGGEKLFF. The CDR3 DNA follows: TGTGCCAGCAGCTTGGCACCCGGCGGCGAAAAACTGTTTTTT.

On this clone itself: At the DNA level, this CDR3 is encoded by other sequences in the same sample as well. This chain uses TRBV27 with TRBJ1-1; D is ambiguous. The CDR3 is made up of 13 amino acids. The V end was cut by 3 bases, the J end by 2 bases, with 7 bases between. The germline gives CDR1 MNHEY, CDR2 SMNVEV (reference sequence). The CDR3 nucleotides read TGTGCCAGCAGTTTCTCTGGAAACACTGAAGCTTTCTTT. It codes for CASSFSGNTEAFF.

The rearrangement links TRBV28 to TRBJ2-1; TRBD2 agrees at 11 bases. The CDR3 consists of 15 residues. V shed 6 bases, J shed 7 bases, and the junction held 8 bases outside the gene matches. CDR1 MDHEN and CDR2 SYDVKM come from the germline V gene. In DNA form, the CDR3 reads TGTGCCAGCAGAATAGCGGGAGGGCGAGAAAATGAGCAGTTCTTC. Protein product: CASRIAGGRENEQFF. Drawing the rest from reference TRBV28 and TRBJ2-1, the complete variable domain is DVKVTQSSRYLVKRTGEKVFLECVQDMDHENMFWYRQDPGLGLRLIYFSYDVKMKEKGDIPEGYSVSREKKERFSLILESASTNQTSMYLCASRIAGGRENEQFFGPGTRLTVL.

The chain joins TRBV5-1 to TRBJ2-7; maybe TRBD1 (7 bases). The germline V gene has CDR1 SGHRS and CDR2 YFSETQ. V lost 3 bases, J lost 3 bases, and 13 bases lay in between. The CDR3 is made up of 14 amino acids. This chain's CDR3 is CASSSQGGGYEQYF. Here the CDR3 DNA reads TGCGCCAGCAGCTCGCAGGGGGGCGGCTACGAGCAGTACTTC.